This T cell receptor beta chain is from a study of T cell repertoires in cytomegalovirus infection. Looking at the study overall: Both CMV infection and a matching HLA type were indicated by public TCR beta signatures.

This clonotype was seen more than once but under ten times. Its antigen is unknown. This CDR3 spans 11 amino acids. Germline V gene data show CDR1 as DFQATT and CDR2 as SNEGSKA (reference sequence). The V segment lost 7 bases and the J segment 6 bases; nucleotides outside the gene matches: 3. TCRdb reprocessed the reads via MiXCR and lists one record per CDR3 protein. This sample carries 200,000 to 300,000 distinct CDR3 sequences, 10% to 15% of them seen once, and the ten largest clones take 1.5% to 2%. Notes on the study in general: The cumulative frequency of public TCR beta families identified carriers of CMV plus the relevant HLA. What dominated the ex vivo response were HLA-C-restricted CMV-specific TCR beta clonotypes.

V gene TRBV20-1 combines with J gene TRBJ2-7, with 10 bases lining up with TRBD2. Material for sequencing was PBMCs. The sequence was obtained from a human donor in good health (CMV status not recorded). Some clones in this sample may be carry-over from other donors' samples. CDR3 amino acids: CSGTSGTEQYF. The CDR3 bases are TGCAGTGGAACTAGCGGGACCGAGCAGTACTTC.